A selection of T cell receptor beta chains follows, all from one sample in a study of cytomegalovirus exposure and HLA in healthy donors. Assay used: immunoSEQ multiplex PCR; TCRdb lists only in-frame clones, some missing. This repertoire shows about 150,000 clones, over 60% found once; its top ten account for approximately 2%. Sequencing was carried out using PBMCs. The receptors stem from a woman aged 35 to 49 in good health and CMV-seronegative. Each CDR3 is given with its conserved first and last residue. The D gene is left open where the match is weak. Size is omitted from some rows. Given values are once, few, many or a class for expanded clones.

-	14	TRBV7-9	TRBJ2-1	-	TGTGCCAGCAGCCACAACTTACTAGACCATGAGCAGTTCTTC	CASSHNLLDHEQFF
-	14	TRBV14	TRBJ1-1	few	TGTGCCAGCAGCCAAGCCTGGGGGGGCACTGAAGCTTTCTTT	CASSQAWGGTEAFF
TRBD1	14	TRBV19	TRBJ1-1	-	TGTGCCAGTAGGGTGACAGGGGGCTTGGCTGAAGCTTTCTTT	CASRVTGGLAEAFF
TRBD2	17	TRBV5-1	TRBJ2-1	few	TGCGCCAGCAGCTTGGAAGGAGCGGGATCCTCCTACAATGAGCAGTTCTTC	CASSLEGAGSSYNEQFF
TRBD2	18	TRBV6-1	TRBJ2-6	-	TGTGCCAGCAGTGTTCTAGCGGGAGGCTTAGCTGGGGCCAACGTCCTGACTTTC	CASSVLAGGLAGANVLTF
-	11	TRBV28	TRBJ2-7	-	TGTGCCAGCAGTTTCTTCCACGAGCAGTACTTC	CASSFFHEQYF
-	13	TRBV5-6	TRBJ1-2	-	TGTGCCAGCAGGAGATGGACAGATGGGGGCTACACCTTC	CASRRWTDGGYTF
-	18	TRBV11-3	TRBJ2-2	-	TGTGCCAGCAGCTTAGTAAAGGGGGTTTCGAGTCTAACCGGGGAGCTGTTTTTT	CASSLVKGVSSLTGELFF
TRBD1	16	TRBV10-3	TRBJ2-7	-	TGTGCCATCAGTGAGGGGGAGGGACAGGGGGCCTACGAGCAGTACTTC	CAISEGEGQGAYEQYF
-	14	TRBV28	TRBJ2-7	-	TGTGCCAGCAGGCCAGCAGGGGCCCTCTACGAGCAGTACTTC	CASRPAGALYEQYF
TRBD1	16	TRBV19	TRBJ1-5	-	TGTGCCAGTAGTAGCCGGACGGGACAGGGGCATCAGCCCCAGCATTTT	CASSSRTGQGHQPQHF
TRBD1	14	TRBV5-1	TRBJ2-7	once	TGCGCCAGCAGCTCCCGGGACAGCTCCTACGAGCAGTACTTC	CASSSRDSSYEQYF
-	14	TRBV6-5	TRBJ2-1	-	TGTGCCAGCAGGGGTGGGGGACAATCAACTGAGCAGTTCTTC	CASRGGGQSTEQFF
-	14	TRBV5-4	TRBJ2-1	-	TGTGCCAGCAGCTTTGCAGGAGGCGGGGATGAGCAGTTCTTC	CASSFAGGGDEQFF
-	15	TRBV7-5	TRBJ1-2	-	TGTGTCAGAAGCTTAGTCCGCCGGGACAGCTATGGCTACACCTTC	CVRSLVRRDSYGYTF
-	14	TRBV19	TRBJ1-4	-	TGTGCCAGTAGTATCGGAGGAACTAATGAAAAACTGTTTTTT	CASSIGGTNEKLFF
-	14	TRBV5-6	TRBJ1-1	few	TGTGCCAGCAGCTTGGAAGTAGTGTCAACTGAAGCTTTCTTT	CASSLEVVSTEAFF
TRBD1	14	TRBV5-1	TRBJ2-1	-	TGCGCCAGCAGCCGGGACAGGGGGGAGAATGAGCAGTTCTTC	CASSRDRGENEQFF
-	13	TRBV19	TRBJ1-2	-	TGTGCCAGCTGTTTCGGGGGTAACTATGGCTACACCTTC	CASCFGGNYGYTF
TRBD1	14	TRBV18	TRBJ2-7	-	TGTGCCAGCTCACCACTTTACGACAGGGACGAGCAGTACTTC	CASSPLYDRDEQYF
TRBD1	14	TRBV6-5	TRBJ1-4	few	TGTGCCAGCAGCCAGACAGGGAAGCGCGAAAAACTGTTTTTT	CASSQTGKREKLFF
TRBD1	15	TRBV18	TRBJ2-7	-	TGTGCCAGCTCACAAGCCGACAGGGGTGGCGACGAGCAGTACTTC	CASSQADRGGDEQYF
TRBD1	16	TRBV11-3	TRBJ1-6	-	TGTGCCAGCAGCCACCGGGGACAGCAATATAATTCACCCCTCCACTTT	CASSHRGQQYNSPLHF
TRBD2	15	TRBV5-1	TRBJ2-1	-	TGCGCCAGCAGCTTGGCCGGGGGGGGATACAATGAGCAGTTCTTC	CASSLAGGGYNEQFF
TRBD2	15	TRBV2	TRBJ2-1	-	TGTGCCAGCAGTGAAACTAGCGGGGGGCCTAATGAGCAGTTCTTC	CASSETSGGPNEQFF
-	14	TRBV6-5	TRBJ1-2	-	TGTGCCAGCAGTTACATCGGGGGGGACTATGGCTACACCTTC	CASSYIGGDYGYTF
-	15	TRBV28	TRBJ2-3	-	TGTGCCAGCAGTTTGGCGGGGACCAGCACAGATACGCAGTATTTT	CASSLAGTSTDTQYF
TRBD2	15	TRBV11-2	TRBJ2-1	-	TGTGCCAGCAGCAACCAGCGGGAGGGCTACAATGAGCAGTTCTTC	CASSNQREGYNEQFF
TRBD1	13	TRBV28	TRBJ2-7	-	TGTGCCAGCAGGACAGGGCCCTCCTACGAGCAGTACTTC	CASRTGPSYEQYF
-	12	TRBV6-6	TRBJ1-5	-	TGTGCCAGCACTGAACCCCAGGGTGCACAGCATTTT	CASTEPQGAQHF
-	16	TRBV28	TRBJ2-3	-	TGTGCCAGCAGTCCCGGGGGAGGGGGGGACACAGATACGCAGTATTTT	CASSPGGGGDTDTQYF
-	17	TRBV28	TRBJ2-1	once	TGTGCCAGCAGTTTACAGGGGACCAGCCGCGGGGGCAATGAGCAGTTCTTC	CASSLQGTSRGGNEQFF
-	12	TRBV28	TRBJ1-6	-	TGTGCCAGCTGGCAGGGGAATTCACCCCTCCACTTT	CASWQGNSPLHF
TRBD1	15	TRBV10-3	TRBJ2-7	-	TGTGCCATCAGGATACTACGGGACAGGACATACGAGCAGTACTTC	CAIRILRDRTYEQYF
-	15	TRBV6-5	TRBJ1-4	-	TGTGCCAGCAGTTACGGTAGCACACGAAATGAAAAACTGTTTTTT	CASSYGSTRNEKLFF
TRBD1	14	TRBV5-4	TRBJ1-5	few	TGTGCCAGCAGCTTGGAGGGGGCATCTCAGCCCCAGCATTTT	CASSLEGASQPQHF
TRBD2	16	TRBV5-4	TRBJ2-2	-	TGTGCCAGCAGCTTGGGACTAGCGGGGAACACCGGGGAGCTGTTTTTT	CASSLGLAGNTGELFF
TRBD2	17	TRBV11-2	TRBJ2-3	-	TGTGCCAGCAGCTTAGGGGCCGGGGCGGGGGTCTGGGATACGCAGTATTTT	CASSLGAGAGVWDTQYF
TRBD2	15	TRBV4-1	TRBJ2-5	-	TGCGCCAGCAGCCAAGGTCCAGGGAGGGAAGAGACCCAGTACTTC	CASSQGPGREETQYF
TRBD2	16	TRBV15	TRBJ2-5	-	TGTGCCACCAGCAGACCGACTAGCGGGGGGGAAGAGACCCAGTACTTC	CATSRPTSGGEETQYF
TRBD2	16	TRBV6-5	TRBJ2-7	few	TGTGCCAGCAGTTACCGGGGTGACGGGAGGGCCGGCGAGCAGTACTTC	CASSYRGDGRAGEQYF
-	15	TRBV15	TRBJ1-2	few	TGTGCCACCAGCAGAGAATTGGGCAGGAACTATGGCTACACCTTC	CATSRELGRNYGYTF
-	11	TRBV28	TRBJ2-3	-	TGTGCCAGCTCCTACACAGATACGCAGTATTTT	CASSYTDTQYF
-	13	TRBV7-8	TRBJ1-3	once	TGTGCCAGCAGCTTAGGGGGCGGAAACACCATATATTTT	CASSLGGGNTIYF
TRBD1	14	TRBV11-2	TRBJ1-2	-	TGTGCCAGCAGCCCAAGACAGGGAGGCAATGGCTACACCTTC	CASSPRQGGNGYTF
-	14	TRBV11-3	TRBJ2-7	-	TGTGCCAGCAGCCCCGGCGGAGGGCGCTACGAGCAGTACTTC	CASSPGGGRYEQYF
-	14	TRBV5-6	TRBJ1-1	-	TGTGCCAGCAGCTTAGGCCCTTCGGAGACTGAAGCTTTCTTT	CASSLGPSETEAFF
-	15	TRBV5-1	TRBJ2-3	-	TGCGCCAGCAGCTTGTCCCCAGGGGACACAGATACGCAGTATTTT	CASSLSPGDTDTQYF
TRBD1	16	TRBV28	TRBJ1-2	-	TGTGCCAGCAGTTTATCAGGGGGGAAGCTGGGCTATGGCTACACCTTC	CASSLSGGKLGYGYTF
-	16	TRBV28	TRBJ1-3	-	TGTGCCAGCAGTTCGCCAGGGGCTAGCTCTGGAAACACCATATATTTT	CASSSPGASSGNTIYF
-	12	TRBV5-1	TRBJ2-1	-	TGCGCCAGCAGCGAGTGGTACAATGAGCAGTTCTTC	CASSEWYNEQFF
-	15	TRBV19	TRBJ1-2	-	TGTGCCAGTAGTATGAGTTCCCAGGGGAGGGATGGCTACACCTTC	CASSMSSQGRDGYTF
-	13	TRBV25-1	TRBJ2-5	-	TGTGCCAGCAGAGTGGGCCCCCAAGAGACCCAGTACTTC	CASRVGPQETQYF
TRBD2	14	TRBV5-1	TRBJ2-7	-	TGCGCCAGCAGCTTGAGTGGCGGGGGCTACGAGCAGTACTTC	CASSLSGGGYEQYF
-	13	TRBV5-1	TRBJ2-3	-	TGCGCCAGCAGCTTGGGCGGGGAGAATACGCAGTATTTT	CASSLGGENTQYF
TRBD1	16	TRBV18	TRBJ2-7	-	TGTGCCAGCTCACTCACCACGACGGACAGGGGCTACGAGCAGTACTTC	CASSLTTTDRGYEQYF
-	13	TRBV12-5	TRBJ2-7	-	TGTGCTGTGGGGGGAACCGTCCCCTACGAGCAGTACTTC	CAVGGTVPYEQYF